This T cell receptor beta chain was profiled in a study of HIV-infected patients and healthy controls. This clonotype was observed at least ten times. Its target is unknown. Overall study results and limits: HIV-infected repertoires had significantly higher mean Gini indices than controls, possibly reflecting oligoclonality.

With 3 bases removed from V and 1 base from J, the gap between germline ends came to 9 bases. The V gene's germline CDR1 is SEHNR and CDR2 FQNEAQ (reference sequence). The CDR3 runs to 14 residues. Whole blood was used without fractionation, so all unsorted peripheral T cells were included. Around 450 ng RNA was reverse transcribed with alpha and beta constant-region primers. Using multiplexing indices, alpha and beta chain libraries were generated apart by chain-specific third strand synthesis. One primer pair amplified all rearrangements per chain; each cDNA got molecular barcodes. TCRdb analysed the 5' RACE reads with MiXCR anew, one entry per CDR3 protein. The sample has roughly 16,000 distinct CDR3 sequences, approximately 5.8% seen once.

Sample: blood. This TCR was sampled from an adult in good health. The rearrangement links TRBV7-9 to TRBJ1-1; D remains ambiguous. The CDR3 is CASSLVNQNTEAFF. The CDR3 bases are TGTGCCAGCAGCTTGGTGAACCAGAACACTGAAGCTTTCTTT.